The rows below give T cell receptor beta chains drawn from one sample of a study of blood T cell repertoires in COVID-19. TCRdb's copy holds only in-frame clones and misses some; the assay was immunoSEQ multiplex PCR. Here the sample spans 150,000 to 200,000 clones, approximately 84% being singletons. The source material was PBMCs or T cells enriched from blood (not recorded which). These receptors were collected from a man in his forties or fifties who had recovered from COVID-19. CDR3s include the opening cysteine and the closing phenylalanine or tryptophan. The D gene is left open where the match is weak. A row's size may be missing; if present it is once, few, many or a size class.

D gene	V gene	clone size	J gene	CDR3 protein	CDR3 DNA
TRBD2	TRBV5-4	few	TRBJ2-1	CASSAVLTSGGGLEQFF	TGTGCCAGCAGCGCCGTACTAACTAGCGGGGGGGGCCTGGAGCAGTTCTTC
-	TRBV2	-	TRBJ2-7	CASLRQPLYEQYF	TGTGCCAGCCTCCGACAGCCCCTCTACGAGCAGTACTTC
-	TRBV28	-	TRBJ1-1	CASSLFTGMNTEAFF	TGTGCCAGCAGTTTATTCACAGGGATGAACACTGAAGCTTTCTTT
-	TRBV25-1	-	TRBJ1-4	CASSEIRHGGEKLFF	TGTGCCAGCAGTGAAATCCGGCATGGAGGTGAAAAACTGTTTTTT
-	TRBV3-1/TRBV3-2	-	TRBJ1-2	CASSPNGGIYGYTF	TGTGCCAGCAGCCCGAACGGGGGTATCTATGGCTACACCTTC
TRBD1	TRBV15	once	TRBJ1-4	CATSGGTGKINEKLFF	TGTGCCACCAGCGGGGGGACAGGGAAGATAAATGAAAAACTGTTTTTT
-	TRBV20-1	-	TRBJ1-2	CSARQGEGYTF	TGCAGTGCCAGGCAAGGCGAGGGCTACACCTTC
-	TRBV19	-	TRBJ1-2	CASKEDRYGYTF	TGTGCCAGTAAGGAGGACAGATATGGCTACACCTTC
TRBD1	TRBV28	-	TRBJ2-1	CASSRGGQENNEQFF	TGTGCCAGCAGCCGAGGGGGACAGGAGAACAATGAGCAGTTCTTC
TRBD1	TRBV12-3/TRBV12-4	-	TRBJ2-2	CASRRQGIGELFF	TGTGCCAGCAGACGACAGGGTATCGGGGAGCTGTTTTTT
-	TRBV9	-	TRBJ1-4	CASSAQGLNEKLFF	TGTGCCAGCAGCGCACAGGGTCTTAATGAAAAACTGTTTTTT
-	TRBV29-1	-	TRBJ1-1	CSVGATEAFF	TGCAGCGTTGGAGCCACTGAAGCTTTCTTT
-	TRBV5-6	-	TRBJ1-2	CASSLLAVNLYGYTF	TGTGCCAGCAGCTTGTTAGCAGTGAACCTCTATGGCTACACCTTC
TRBD2	TRBV4-3	-	TRBJ2-5	CASSQILAGGRETQYF	TGCGCCAGCAGCCAGATCCTAGCGGGGGGGCGGGAGACCCAGTACTTC
-	TRBV6-2/TRBV6-3	-	TRBJ1-5	CASSWGRSGNQPQHF	TGTGCCAGCAGTTGGGGCAGAAGTGGCAATCAGCCCCAGCATTTT
TRBD1	TRBV10-3	-	TRBJ1-2	CAIRDTGTGNYGYTF	TGTGCCATCAGGGATACCGGGACAGGGAACTATGGCTACACCTTC
-	TRBV25-1	once	TRBJ2-3	CASSGPGDTQYF	TGTGCCAGCAGTGGACCGGGGGATACGCAGTATTTT
TRBD2	TRBV24-1	-	TRBJ2-2	CATERGTGELFF	TGTGCCACCGAGCGGGGGACCGGGGAGCTGTTTTTT
-	TRBV29-1	-	TRBJ2-4	CSVEDRKNIQYF	TGCAGCGTTGAAGATCGGAAAAACATTCAGTACTTC
-	TRBV15	once	TRBJ1-1	CATSRVRDTEAFF	TGTGCCACCAGCAGAGTCCGGGACACTGAAGCTTTCTTT
TRBD2	TRBV19	-	TRBJ2-5	CASSILAGGQETQYF	TGTGCCAGTAGTATTCTAGCGGGGGGTCAAGAGACCCAGTACTTC
TRBD1	TRBV30	-	TRBJ1-3	CACGQGNSGNTIYF	TGTGCCTGCGGACAGGGCAACTCTGGAAACACCATATATTTT
-	TRBV18	-	TRBJ1-3	CASSPQGSFTGNTIYF	TGTGCCAGCTCACCACAAGGGAGCTTCACTGGAAACACCATATATTTT
-	TRBV18	-	TRBJ1-1	CASSPRQDGGEAFF	TGTGCCAGCTCACCAAGGCAGGACGGAGGGGAAGCTTTCTTT
-	TRBV13	-	TRBJ1-3	CASSLGMRDRVGNTIYF	TGTGCCAGCAGCTTAGGCATGCGGGATCGGGTTGGAAACACCATATATTTT
-	TRBV4-2	-	TRBJ1-1	CASSQAQGGRAEAFF	TGTGCCAGCAGCCAGGCTCAAGGGGGAAGGGCTGAAGCTTTCTTT
-	TRBV2	-	TRBJ2-6	CASSPRESHSGANVLTF	TGTGCCAGCAGCCCTCGTGAGTCCCACTCTGGGGCCAACGTCCTGACTTTC
-	TRBV7-9	-	TRBJ1-2	CASSPLDWANYGYTF	TGTGCCAGCAGCCCCTTGGACTGGGCGAACTATGGCTACACCTTC
TRBD2	TRBV2	once	TRBJ2-7	CASRTSGGYEQYF	TGTGCCAGCAGGACTAGCGGGGGCTACGAGCAGTACTTC
-	TRBV11-1	-	TRBJ2-7	CASSLDNFYEQYF	TGTGCCAGCAGCTTGGACAATTTCTACGAGCAGTACTTC
-	TRBV28	-	TRBJ2-2	CASSFSGDGAFWRNTGELFF	TGTGCCAGCAGTTTCTCGGGGGACGGGGCCTTCTGGAGGAACACCGGGGAGCTGTTTTTT
TRBD1	TRBV6-5	-	TRBJ2-7	CASRDRVNYEQYF	TGTGCCAGCAGGGACAGGGTGAATTACGAGCAGTACTTC
-	TRBV6-4	-	TRBJ2-2	CASKSEASNTGELFF	TGTGCCAGCAAGAGTGAAGCATCGAACACCGGGGAGCTGTTTTTT
-	TRBV5-1	-	TRBJ1-1	CASSLAVGQLNTEAFF	TGCGCCAGCAGCTTGGCCGTCGGACAGCTGAACACTGAAGCTTTCTTT
TRBD2	TRBV24-1	-	TRBJ2-3	CATSDIPLLAGPRPDYTDTQYF	TGTGCCACCAGTGATATCCCTCTCCTAGCGGGCCCGAGACCCGACTACACAGATACGCAGTATTTT
TRBD1	TRBV28	-	TRBJ2-7	CASGQGVYFYEQYF	TGTGCCAGTGGACAGGGCGTCTACTTTTACGAGCAGTACTTC
-	TRBV3-1/TRBV3-2	few	TRBJ2-7	CASAGAHTLYEQYF	TGTGCCAGCGCCGGAGCCCATACTCTCTACGAGCAGTACTTC
-	TRBV9	-	TRBJ2-2	CASSVSTSSGSRVAGSVGELFF	TGTGCCAGCAGCGTATCGACGTCGTCGGGATCGCGCGTTGCCGGTTCCGTCGGGGAGCTGTTTTTT
-	TRBV2	-	TRBJ2-5	CASTGQPGTQYF	TGTGCCAGCACTGGACAGCCTGGGACCCAGTACTTC
-	TRBV5-6	-	TRBJ2-3	CASSIGGTSDTQYF	TGTGCCAGCAGCATTGGCGGGACCTCGGATACGCAGTATTTT
-	TRBV5-1	-	TRBJ2-6	CASSSGNRDWGLGANVLTF	TGCGCCAGCAGCTCTGGAAACCGGGACTGGGGCTTAGGGGCCAACGTCCTGACTTTC
-	TRBV2	-	TRBJ1-5	CASSHEGSNQPQHF	TGTGCCAGCAGTCATGAGGGTAGCAATCAGCCCCAGCATTTT
TRBD1	TRBV5-1	-	TRBJ1-1	CASSLLGQGTEAFF	TGCGCCAGCAGCTTGCTGGGACAGGGAACTGAAGCTTTCTTT
-	TRBV5-1	-	TRBJ1-4	CASSLDRVEEKLFF	TGCGCCAGCAGCTTGGACAGGGTTGAAGAAAAACTGTTTTTT
TRBD1	TRBV4-1	-	TRBJ2-2	CASSPFPGQVVTGELFF	TGCGCCAGCAGCCCCTTCCCGGGACAGGTAGTTACCGGGGAGCTGTTTTTT
TRBD1	TRBV5-4	-	TRBJ2-7	CASSKRQGAGEQYF	TGTGCCAGCAGTAAAAGACAGGGGGCAGGGGAGCAGTACTTC
TRBD2	TRBV6-5	-	TRBJ2-7	CASRRLAGAHEQYF	TGTGCCAGCAGAAGACTAGCGGGGGCCCACGAGCAGTACTTC
TRBD2	TRBV15	-	TRBJ2-5	CATSAGGWKTETQYF	TGTGCCACCAGCGCGGGGGGCTGGAAGACGGAGACCCAGTACTTC
TRBD2	TRBV5-4	-	TRBJ2-1	CASSASRRGAPNEQFF	TGTGCCAGCAGCGCGTCGAGGCGGGGGGCTCCCAATGAGCAGTTCTTC
-	TRBV24-1	-	TRBJ2-3	CATSVGSLLKQYF	TGTGCCACCAGTGTCGGGTCCTTGTTAAAACAGTATTTT
TRBD1	TRBV2	-	TRBJ1-1	CASSPGGTEAFF	TGTGCCAGCAGTCCAGGGGGCACTGAAGCTTTCTTT
TRBD1	TRBV5-1	-	TRBJ2-1	CASRGGTGRNEQFF	TGCGCCAGCAGGGGCGGGACAGGGAGGAATGAGCAGTTCTTC
-	TRBV3-1/TRBV3-2	-	TRBJ1-3	CASSQDTGTGNTIYF	TGTGCCAGCAGCCAAGATACAGGGACTGGAAACACCATATATTTT
-	TRBV7-9	-	TRBJ2-7	CASRPRTDSYEQYF	TGTGCCAGCAGGCCCCGGACAGACTCCTACGAGCAGTACTTC
-	TRBV2	-	TRBJ2-1	CASSEALGANNEQFF	TGTGCCAGCAGTGAAGCGCTGGGCGCCAACAATGAGCAGTTCTTC
-	TRBV7-8	-	TRBJ1-5	CASTSGWRQPQHF	TGTGCCAGCACCTCGGGGTGGCGGCAGCCCCAGCATTTT
-	TRBV10-3	many	TRBJ2-3	CAISDFGRSTDTQYF	TGTGCCATCAGTGATTTTGGCCGCAGCACAGATACGCAGTATTTT
-	TRBV11-2	-	TRBJ1-2	CASSSGTRGYTF	TGTGCCAGCAGCTCGGGGACTCGGGGCTACACCTTC
-	TRBV25-1	-	TRBJ1-2	CASGGGGQRGYTF	TGTGCCAGCGGCGGAGGAGGACAGCGTGGCTACACCTTC
-	TRBV12-3/TRBV12-4	-	TRBJ1-1	CASSFQENTEAFF	TGTGCCAGCAGTTTCCAGGAGAACACTGAAGCTTTCTTT